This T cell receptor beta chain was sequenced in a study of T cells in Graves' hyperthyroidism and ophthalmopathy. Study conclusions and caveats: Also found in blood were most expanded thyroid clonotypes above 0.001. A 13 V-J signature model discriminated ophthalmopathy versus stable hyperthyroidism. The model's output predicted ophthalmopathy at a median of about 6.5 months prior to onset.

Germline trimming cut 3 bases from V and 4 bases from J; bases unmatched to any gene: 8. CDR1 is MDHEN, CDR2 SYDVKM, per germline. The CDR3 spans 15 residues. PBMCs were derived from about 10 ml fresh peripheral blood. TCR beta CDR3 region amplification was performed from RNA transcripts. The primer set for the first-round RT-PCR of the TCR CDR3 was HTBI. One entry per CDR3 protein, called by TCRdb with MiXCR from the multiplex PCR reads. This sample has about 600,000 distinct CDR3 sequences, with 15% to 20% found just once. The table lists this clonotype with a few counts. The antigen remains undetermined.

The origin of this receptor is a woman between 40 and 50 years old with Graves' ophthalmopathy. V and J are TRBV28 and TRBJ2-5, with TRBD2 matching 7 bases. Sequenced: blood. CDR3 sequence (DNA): TGTGCCAGCAGTTTTATAGCAGCGGGAAGAGAGACCCAGTACTTC. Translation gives CASSFIAAGRETQYF. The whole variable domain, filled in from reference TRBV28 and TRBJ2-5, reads DVKVTQSSRYLVKRTGEKVFLECVQDMDHENMFWYRQDPGLGLRLIYFSYDVKMKEKGDIPEGYSVSREKKERFSLILESASTNQTSMYLCASSFIAAGRETQYFGPGTRLLVL.